These 21 T cell receptor beta chains originate from one sample sequenced in a study of T cell responses to AZD1222 COVID-19 vaccine. Sequenced by immunoSEQ multiplex PCR; TCRdb stores in-frame clones only, minus some. The profile shows about 120,000 clones, around 92% of them singletons. The specimen comprised peripheral blood, sampled on day 0 of AZD1222 vaccination. The receptor set was obtained from an adult in good health.

The chain carries TRBV6-5 and TRBJ2-7; no firm D call. From germline, CDR1 is MNHEY and CDR2 SVGAGI. The germline V and J ends were trimmed by 0 bases and 1 base, with 10 bases remaining between them. The CDR3 is 15 residues long. CDR3 amino acids: CASSYSNAKSYEQYF. In DNA form, the CDR3 reads TGTGCCAGCAGTTACTCGAACGCTAAATCCTACGAGCAGTACTTC.

The chain combines TRBV15 with TRBJ2-1; TRBD2 matches 11 bases. The CDR3 contains 21 residues. V shed 5 bases, J shed 6 bases, and the junction held 24 bases outside the gene matches. The germline gives CDR1 LNHNV, CDR2 YYDKDF (reference sequence). The CDR3 protein is CATSEEVTGDRLAGFFNEQFF. CDR3 sequence (DNA): TGTGCCACCAGCGAAGAGGTAACAGGTGACAGACTAGCGGGATTTTTCAATGAGCAGTTCTTC.

The chain employs TRBV19 and TRBJ2-7, with D possibly being TRBD1 (6 bases). The germline V and J ends were trimmed by 5 bases and 4 bases, with 18 bases remaining between them. The CDR3 loop spans 15 amino acids. The germline V gene has CDR1 LNHDA and CDR2 SQIVND (reference sequence). The CDR3 region is CASSLGTPSIYEQYF. CDR3 DNA: TGTGCCAGTAGTCTCGGGACACCTAGCATTTACGAGCAGTACTTC.

The CDR3 is CASSELNYNEQFF. CDR3 DNA sequence: TGTGCCAGCAGTGAGCTGAACTACAATGAGCAGTTCTTC. The V gene is TRBV14, the J gene TRBJ2-1; D is ambiguous. This CDR3 contains 13 residues. Germline V gene lookup returns CDR1 SGHDN and CDR2 FVKESK. V lost 6 bases and J lost 3, with 9 bases in between. Full variable domain (missing parts from reference TRBV14 and TRBJ2-1): EAGVTQFPSHSVIEKGQTVTLRCDPISGHDNLYWYRRVMGKEIKFLLHFVKESKQDESGMPNNRFLAERTGGTYSTLKVQPAELEDSGVYFCASSELNYNEQFFGPGTRLTVL.

The V call is TRBV7-2, the J call TRBJ1-2; weak D call: TRBD1 (5 bases). Deletions cut 1 base from V and 3 bases from J, with 18 bases between. CDR1 and CDR2 from the germline V gene are SGHTA and FQGNSA. The CDR3 is made up of 17 amino acids. CDR3 amino acids: CASSLVGAGREDYGYTF. In DNA form, the CDR3 reads TGTGCCAGCAGCTTAGTTGGTGCGGGCAGGGAGGACTATGGCTACACCTTC.

The chain links TRBV6-1 to TRBJ2-2, with TRBD1 as a possible D gene (6 bases). CDR1 MNHNS and CDR2 SASEGT come from the germline V gene. The germline V and J ends were trimmed by 2 bases and 1 base, with 8 bases remaining between them. The CDR3 totals 15 residues. The CDR3 reads CASSETGQNTGELFF. CDR3 sequence (DNA): TGTGCCAGCAGTGAAACAGGGCAGAACACCGGGGAGCTGTTTTTT.

This clone was found a few times. This chain uses TRBV2 with TRBJ1-1; possible D gene TRBD1, 6 bases. CDR3 length equals 14 residues. Germline loops: CDR1 SNHLY, CDR2 FYNNEI. V gave up 5 bases and J gave up 0 bases, with 10 bases separating them. The CDR3 region has the DNA TGTGCCAGCAGTTGGGGGCATATGAACACTGAAGCTTTCTTT. As protein: CASSWGHMNTEAFF.

This chain connects TRBV9 to TRBJ2-2, with 9 bases that match TRBD1. CDR3 size: 16 residues. Unmatched junction bases numbered 5, after V lost 5 bases and J lost 0 bases. The germline V gene has CDR1 SGDLS and CDR2 YYNGEE. Here the CDR3 reads CASSGTGGANTGELFF. The CDR3 DNA reads TGTGCCAGCAGTGGAACAGGGGGCGCGAACACCGGGGAGCTGTTTTTT.

This chain connects TRBV29-1 to TRBJ2-7; possible D gene TRBD2, 6 bases. V lost 3 bases to trimming and J lost 6 bases, with 18 bases between them. The V gene's germline CDR1 is SQVTM and CDR2 ANQGSEA. This CDR3 is 14 amino acids long. CDR3 coding DNA: TGCAGCGTTGATGGTGTTGGGGAGGCGGGCGAGCAGTACTTC. Its translation is CSVDGVGEAGEQYF.

This clone was seen a few times. CDR3 nucleotides: TGTGCCAGCAGTGCGGAAGGCGGTGAGACAGATACGCAGTATTTT. It translates to CASSAEGGETDTQYF. The gene calls are TRBV6-4 and TRBJ2-3; no reliable D call. The CDR3 consists of 15 residues. Germline lookup yields CDR1 MRHNA and CDR2 SNTAGT. V lost 4 bases and J 3 bases, leaving 14 bases between the germline ends.

The rearrangement joins TRBV13 to TRBJ2-7; TRBD2 matches at 14 bases. Germline CDR1 reads PRHDT; CDR2 reads FYEKMQ (reference sequence). With 5 bases clipped from V and 0 bases from J, the junction kept 9 bases outside the gene matches. CDR3 size: 18 residues. The CDR3 region has the DNA TGTGCCAGCAGCGGCCGTGGACTAGCGGGAGGACGCTCCTACGAGCAGTACTTC. This gives the protein CASSGRGLAGGRSYEQYF.

The chain combines TRBV19 with TRBJ1-5; TRBD1 is a possible D gene (5 bases). Germline CDR1 and CDR2: LNHDA and SQIVND (reference sequence). V lost 9 bases to trimming and J lost 1 base, with 16 bases between them. The CDR3 spans 15 residues. The CDR3 nucleotides are TGTGCCAGCCTGATCGGGGGGGGGAGCAATCAGCCCCAGCATTTT. It yields the protein CASLIGGGSNQPQHF.

The chain recombines TRBV28 with TRBJ1-3; tentative D call: TRBD1 (5 bases). Looked up from germline, CDR1 is MDHEN and CDR2 is SYDVKM. Trimming took 2 bases from V and 2 from J, leaving 16 bases between them. CDR3 length equals 17 residues. The CDR3 loop is CASSLARGRLTGNTIYF. DNA of the CDR3: TGTGCCAGCAGTTTAGCGAGGGGCAGGTTGACTGGAAACACCATATATTTT.

This chain connects TRBV9 to TRBJ1-1; TRBD1 matches at 8 bases. The length of the CDR3 is 15 residues. Germline-derived CDR1 and CDR2 are SGDLS and YYNGEE. V trimming: 4 bases; J trimming: 0 bases; junction bases outside the gene matches: 5. This CDR3 reads CASSPGGQVNTEAFF. DNA of the CDR3: TGTGCCAGCAGCCCGGGGGGACAGGTGAACACTGAAGCTTTCTTT.

This clone appeared once. The chain is built from TRBV7-3 and TRBJ2-2; 7 nucleotides match TRBD1. The CDR3 loop spans 14 amino acids. CDR1 and CDR2 (germline): SGHTA, FQGTGA. V gave up 1 base and J gave up 8 bases; unmatched junction bases: 4. CDR3 in DNA: TGTGCCAGCAGCTTAATAGGGGGCGAGGGGGAGCTGTTTTTT. Amino acids: CASSLIGGEGELFF.

The rearrangement joins TRBV29-1 to TRBJ2-5, with 7 bases aligning to TRBD2. CDR3 size: 18 residues. V dropped 6 bases and J dropped 2; count of bases not matched to a gene: 21. Germline CDR1 reads SQVTM; CDR2 reads ANQGSEA. The CDR3 here is CSVEKGRVRLGGQETQYF. The CDR3, as DNA: TGCAGCGTCGAAAAGGGTCGGGTCCGACTGGGGGGGCAAGAGACCCAGTACTTC.

This clone is a singleton in its sample. The V gene is TRBV6-5, the J gene TRBJ2-7; D is unresolved. The V gene lost 0 bases and the J gene lost 3 bases, with 9 bases spanning the gap. This CDR3 is built from 14 residues. Germline V CDR1 and CDR2: MNHEY, SVGAGI. The CDR3 region has the DNA TGTGCCAGCAGTTACTCGAGCATCCTCTACGAGCAGTACTTC. It specifies CASSYSSILYEQYF.

The V call is TRBV10-1, the J call TRBJ1-1, with 8 bases identical to TRBD1. Germline CDR1 and CDR2: WNHNN and SYGVQD (reference sequence). This CDR3 spans 12 amino acids. The J segment lost 7 bases and the V segment lost 6 bases, leaving 4 bases of the junction unmatched. CDR3 nucleotide sequence: TGCGCCAGCAGCCTCGGGACAGGTGAAGCTTTCTTT. This gives the protein CASSLGTGEAFF.

V gene TRBV2 combines with J gene TRBJ1-2, with TRBD1 matching 7 bases. This CDR3 is built from 14 residues. V was pared by 4 bases and J by 4 bases, with 6 bases of the junction left unmatched. CDR1 is SNHLY and CDR2 is FYNNEI in the germline V gene. Written as DNA, the CDR3 is TGTGCCAGCAGTGTGGAGGGGGCGGGCTATGGCTACACCTTC. This gives the protein CASSVEGAGYGYTF.

J is TRBJ2-3 and V is TRBV11-3; a possible D gene is TRBD1 (6 bases). Trimming took 1 base from V and 3 from J, leaving 8 bases between them. Germline assignment: CDR1 SGHNT and CDR2 YENEEA. The CDR3 runs to 14 residues. CDR3 coding DNA: TGTGCCAGCAGCTTAGTGAGGGGGACAGATACGCAGTATTTT. It encodes CASSLVRGTDTQYF.

The genes are TRBV5-4 and TRBJ2-1; D gene ambiguous. Germline V gene lookup returns CDR1 SGHNT and CDR2 YYREEE (reference sequence). CDR3 length equals 15 residues. V lost 1 base and J lost 0, with 8 bases in between. In DNA form, the CDR3 reads TGTGCCAGCAGCTTGTCGGCGAGCTCCTACAATGAGCAGTTCTTC. Translation: CASSLSASSYNEQFF.